One and the same sample provided the 11 T cell receptor beta chains below, sequenced in a study of T-cell reconstitution after alpha-beta-depleted transplantation in children. Using unique molecular identifiers, the investigators prepared the TCRbeta library. TCRdb recomputed calls from the PCR reads with MiXCR, one row per CDR3 protein. The sample carries some 200,000 distinct CDR3 sequences, around 8.4% recorded once. Sample: PBMCs, mostly from graft donor cells, taken 360 days after TCRalphabeta/CD19-depleted stem cell transplant. These receptors were taken from a male patient aged 2-15 years who had a stem cell transplant for acute myeloid leukemia, so the T cells may come from the graft donor.

This clonotype was counted ten times or more. The chain links TRBV29-1 to TRBJ1-1; tentative D call: TRBD1 (5 bases). Looked up from germline, CDR1 is SQVTM and CDR2 is ANQGSEA. CDR3 length: 12 residues. Deletions cut 7 bases from V and 1 base from J, with 10 bases between. The CDR3: CSARQRNTEAFF. Here the CDR3 DNA reads TGCAGCGCAAGACAGAGGAACACTGAAGCTTTCTTT.

This clonotype showed up many times. The rearrangement uses TRBV20-1 and TRBJ2-3, with D perhaps TRBD2 (5 bases). V was cut by 6 bases and J by 10 bases, with 20 bases left in between. CDR1 and CDR2 (germline): DFQATT, SNEGSKA (reference sequence). The CDR3 runs 13 residues. CDR3 protein: CSAHPSDRGAQYF. The CDR3, as DNA: TGCAGTGCACATCCCTCTGATCGGGGTGCGCAGTATTTT.

This clonotype occurred a few times. The V and J genes are TRBV27 and TRBJ2-7, with D possibly matching TRBD2 (5 bases). The CDR3 loop spans 16 amino acids. Trimming removed 5 bases at V and 6 bases at J, with 23 bases between. Germline V lookup: CDR1 MNHEY, CDR2 SMNVEV (reference sequence). The CDR3 sequence: CASSPLSRLGTSEQYV. As DNA, the CDR3 is TGTGCCAGCAGTCCTCTCTCAAGGCTAGGAACTAGCGAGCAGTACGTC.

With respect to this clonotype: An end of the junction does not agree with germline; a read error may underlie this. This rearrangement joins TRBV7-2 to TRBJ2-2; 10 bases are shared with TRBD2. This CDR3 has 16 amino acids. Germline CDR1 and CDR2: SGHTA and FQGNSA. The CDR3, as DNA: TGTGCCAGCAGCCTAGCGGGAGCGAGAAACACCGGGGAGCTGTTTTTT. Amino acids: CASSLAGARNTGELFF.

This clonotype was detected ten times or more. The rearrangement uses TRBV27 and TRBJ1-3; no firm D call. The CDR3 extends over 15 amino acids. Germline V CDR1 and CDR2: MNHEY, SMNVEV (reference sequence). V was trimmed by 4 bases and J by 3 bases, leaving 13 bases between them. This CDR3 reads CASSSVAGYGNTIYF. The CDR3 region has the DNA TGTGCCAGCAGTTCGGTCGCGGGGTATGGAAACACCATATATTTT.

Notes on this clonotype: Possible read error: a much larger clone is one base away. The chain carries TRBV6-2 or TRBV6-3 and TRBJ2-1; TRBD1 might be the D (6 bases). CDR1 is MNHEY, CDR2 SVGEGT, per germline. V lost 11 bases, J lost 4 bases, and 18 bases lay in between. The CDR3 runs to 14 residues. The CDR3 reads CACSPGHMYNEQFF. DNA for the CDR3: TGTGCCTGTAGCCCGGGACACATGTACAATGAGCAGTTCTTC.

This clonotype has ten or more counts. The chain uses TRBV10-3 and TRBJ2-5; 9 bases map to TRBD1. Looked up from germline, CDR1 is ENHRY and CDR2 is SYGVKD. This CDR3 region has 13 residues. With V trimmed by 6 bases and J by 1 base, 0 bases remained unmatched. The CDR3 sequence is CAIRTGGQETQYF. The DNA of the CDR3 is TGTGCCATCAGGACAGGGGGCCAAGAGACCCAGTACTTC.

The J gene is TRBJ1-4, the V gene TRBV5-1; D ambiguous. The ends were cut back, 5 bases at V and 3 bases at J, with 11 bases in the middle. The CDR3 has 14 residues. The germline V gene encodes CDR1 SGHRS and CDR2 YFSETQ. This chain's CDR3 is CASRGSVANEKLFF. The CDR3 nucleotides read TGCGCCAGCAGGGGTTCCGTGGCTAATGAAAAACTGTTTTTT.

V gene TRBV7-2 combines with J gene TRBJ2-5; D may be TRBD2 (6 bases). Trimming left V 4 bases short and J 5 bases short, with 14 bases between. The CDR3 has 14 amino acids. Germline loops: CDR1 SGHTA, CDR2 FQGNSA. The CDR3 here is CASSSGASRETQYF. The CDR3 DNA sequence: TGTGCCAGCAGCTCGGGAGCTTCGCGGGAGACCCAGTACTTC.

This clonotype has a handful of counts. DNA for the CDR3: TGTGCCAGCAGGCGGACTAGCGGAAACTCCTACAATGAGCAGTTCTTC. Its translation: CASRRTSGNSYNEQFF. The J gene is TRBJ2-1, the V gene TRBV7-9; 10 bases are shared with TRBD2. The ends lost 6 bases at V and 0 bases at J; junction bases unmatched: 5. Germline CDR1 is SEHNR and CDR2 is FQNEAQ (reference sequence). The CDR3 sequence is 16 residues long.

This clonotype has a count of ten or more. The J gene is TRBJ2-3, the V gene TRBV4-1; possible D gene TRBD1, 5 bases. Trimming cost V 1 base and J 3 bases, with 11 bases left between them. CDR1 is MGHRA and CDR2 is YSYEKL in the germline V gene. The CDR3 spans 15 residues. CDR3 bases: TGCGCCAGCAGCCAAGTAGGGGCGCCTACAGATACGCAGTATTTT. Encoded protein: CASSQVGAPTDTQYF.